A selection of T cell receptor beta chains follows, all from one sample in a study of cytomegalovirus exposure and HLA in healthy donors. Profiling relied on immunoSEQ multiplex PCR, and the TCRdb table lists in-frame clones only, not all of them. The sample has around 220,000 clones; roughly 70% are singletons. The sequenced sample consisted of PBMCs. The source is a woman in her twenties or thirties in good health and CMV-seronegative. Each CDR3 is given with its conserved first and last residue. A D gene is named only where the DNA matches it firmly. Clone size, where shown, is once, few, many, or a class for clones that have expanded.

v_gene	d_gene	j_gene	abundance	CDR3nt	CDR3aa
TRBV4-1	TRBD1	TRBJ2-1	-	TGCGCCAGCAGCCAGAGACAGGGGTCTGATGAGCAGTTCTTC	CASSQRQGSDEQFF
TRBV18	TRBD1	TRBJ2-6	once	TGTGCCAGCTCACCCACCGTTGGGACAGGGGCTCCTGGGGCCAACGTCCTGACTTTC	CASSPTVGTGAPGANVLTF
TRBV6-5	TRBD2	TRBJ2-1	once	TGTGCCAGCAGAGATCCTAGCGGTAGACCCAATGAGCAGTTCTTC	CASRDPSGRPNEQFF
TRBV5-6	-	TRBJ1-2	-	TGTGCCAGCAGCTTGTTAACTGCCCCTAACTATGGCTACACCTTC	CASSLLTAPNYGYTF
TRBV6-1	TRBD2	TRBJ2-7	-	TGTGCCAGCAGCCCCCAAGCGGGAGGGCTAGACGAGCAGTACTTC	CASSPQAGGLDEQYF
TRBV6-6	-	TRBJ2-7	-	TGTGCCAGCAGTTACGTCCAGGGGTCGTACGAGCAGTACTTC	CASSYVQGSYEQYF
TRBV2	-	TRBJ1-2	-	TGTGCCAGCTACAGACAATCTAACTATGGCTACACCTTC	CASYRQSNYGYTF
TRBV4-1	-	TRBJ1-5	-	TGCGCCAGCAGCCAAGAGTCTGAGAATCAGCCCCAGCATTTT	CASSQESENQPQHF
TRBV19	TRBD1	TRBJ2-5	-	TGTGCCAGTAGTCAGACTCTGACAGGGGGTCAAGAGACCCAGTACTTC	CASSQTLTGGQETQYF
TRBV27	-	TRBJ2-1	-	TGTGCCAGCAGTTGGAACAGCCCCAGCTCCTACAATGAGCAGTTCTTC	CASSWNSPSSYNEQFF
TRBV7-9	-	TRBJ2-2	-	TGTGCCAGCAGCCGACAGGCCGGGGAGCTGTTCTTT	CASSRQAGELFF
TRBV25-1	-	TRBJ1-4	-	TGTGCCAGCAGTGAATCGGCCGGGGGATTGAGGCTGTTTTTT	CASSESAGGLRLFF
TRBV6-1	-	TRBJ2-1	-	TGTGCCAGCAGTGAGCGGGGGCTAGCTGAGCTCTACAATGAGCAGTTCTTC	CASSERGLAELYNEQFF